Sequencing of this T cell receptor beta chain was carried out in a study of PD-L1 blockade in urothelial cancer. About the research overall: Before enrollment, 0 to 3 chemotherapy regimens had been given to patients. A median blood sample held 141,255 T cells and about 89,000 unique TCRs. Blood analysis occurred 3 weeks (second dose) and 6 weeks after treatment start. Regarding the study as a whole: Pretreatment blood TCR clonality under the median forecast improved survival.

CDR3 length: 14 amino acids. V shed 4 bases, J shed 7 bases, and the junction held 7 bases outside the gene matches. Germline CDR1 SGHRS, CDR2 YFSETQ. On this clone: Its antigen is currently unknown.

The data were produced by immunoSEQ multiplex PCR, yet TCRdb's version contains in-frame clones alone and is incomplete. The sample consists of roughly 56,000 clones, about 80% of them appearing once. Material: PBMCs, obtained around atezolizumab (anti-PD-L1) treatment. This receptor was identified in a man aged 65-85 years with urothelial cancer. The rearrangement links TRBV5-1 to TRBJ1-4, with TRBD1 matching over 7 bases. CDR3 bases: TGCGCCAGCAGCCCCGGGACAGCCGGTGAAAAACTGTTTTTT. Its protein product is CASSPGTAGEKLFF.